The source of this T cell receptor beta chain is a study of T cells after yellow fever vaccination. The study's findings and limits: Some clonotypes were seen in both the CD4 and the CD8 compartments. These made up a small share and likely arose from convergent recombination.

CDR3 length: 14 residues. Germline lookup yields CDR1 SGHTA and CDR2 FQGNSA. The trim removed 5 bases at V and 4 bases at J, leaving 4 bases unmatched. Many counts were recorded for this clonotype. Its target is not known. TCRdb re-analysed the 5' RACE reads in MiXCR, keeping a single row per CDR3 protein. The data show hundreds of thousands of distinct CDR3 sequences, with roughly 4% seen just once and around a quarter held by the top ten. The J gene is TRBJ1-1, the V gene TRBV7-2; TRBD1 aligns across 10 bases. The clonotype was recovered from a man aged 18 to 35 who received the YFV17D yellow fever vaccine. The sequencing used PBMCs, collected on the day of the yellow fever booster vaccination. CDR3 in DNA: TGTGCCAGCAGCCCCGGGACAGGGGTCACTGAAGCTTTCTTT. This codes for CASSPGTGVTEAFF. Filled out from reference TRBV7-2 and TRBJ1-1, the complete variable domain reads GAGVSQSPSNKVTEKGKDVELRCDPISGHTALYWYRQSLGQGLEFLIYFQGNSAPDKSGLPSDRFSAERTGGSVSTLTIQRTQQEDSAVYLCASSPGTGVTEAFFGQGTRLTVV.